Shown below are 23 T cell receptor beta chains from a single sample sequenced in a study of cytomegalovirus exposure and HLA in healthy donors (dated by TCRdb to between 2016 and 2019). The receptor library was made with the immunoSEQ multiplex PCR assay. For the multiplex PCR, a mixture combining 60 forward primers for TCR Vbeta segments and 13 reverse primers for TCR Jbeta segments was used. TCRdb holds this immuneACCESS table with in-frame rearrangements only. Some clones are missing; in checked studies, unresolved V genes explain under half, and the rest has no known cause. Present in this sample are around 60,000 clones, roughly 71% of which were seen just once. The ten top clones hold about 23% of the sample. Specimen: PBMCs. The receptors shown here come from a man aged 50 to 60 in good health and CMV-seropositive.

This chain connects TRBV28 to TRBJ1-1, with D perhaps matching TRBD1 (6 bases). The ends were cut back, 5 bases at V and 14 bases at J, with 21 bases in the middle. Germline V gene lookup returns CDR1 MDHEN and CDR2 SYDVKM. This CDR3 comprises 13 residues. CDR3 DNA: TGTGCCAGCAGTCCCCTGACAGGTTCAAGGACCTTCTTT. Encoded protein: CASSPLTGSRTFF. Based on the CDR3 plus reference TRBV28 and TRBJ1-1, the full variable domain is DVKVTQSSRYLVKRTGEKVFLECVQDMDHENMFWYRQDPGLGLRLIYFSYDVKMKEKGDIPEGYSVSREKKERFSLILESASTNQTSMYLCASSPLTGSRTFFGQGTRLTVV.

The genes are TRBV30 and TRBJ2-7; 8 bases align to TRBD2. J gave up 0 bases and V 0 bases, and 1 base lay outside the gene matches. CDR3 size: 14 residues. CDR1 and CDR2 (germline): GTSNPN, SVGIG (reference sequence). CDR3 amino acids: CAWSVSGGSYEQYF. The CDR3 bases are TGTGCCTGGAGTGTAAGCGGGGGCTCCTACGAGCAGTACTTC.

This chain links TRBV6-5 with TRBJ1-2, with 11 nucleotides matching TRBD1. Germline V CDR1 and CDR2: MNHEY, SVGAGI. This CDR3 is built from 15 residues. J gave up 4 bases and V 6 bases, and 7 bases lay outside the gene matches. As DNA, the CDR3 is TGTGCCAGCAGCCGGGACAGGGGGGAGGTCTATGGCTACACCTTC. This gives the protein CASSRDRGEVYGYTF.

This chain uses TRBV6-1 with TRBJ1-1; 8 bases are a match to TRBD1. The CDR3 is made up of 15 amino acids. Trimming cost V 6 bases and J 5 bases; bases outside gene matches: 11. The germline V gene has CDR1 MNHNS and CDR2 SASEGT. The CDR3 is CASSQGAGGFTEAFF. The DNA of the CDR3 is TGTGCCAGCAGCCAGGGGGCAGGGGGGTTTACTGAAGCTTTCTTT.

In DNA form, the CDR3 reads TGCGCCAGCAGCCAAGGTCCAAGCGGTCGCCAAGAGACCCAGTACTTC. Translated: CASSQGPSGRQETQYF. The chain combines TRBV4-3 with TRBJ2-5; D is possibly TRBD2 (5 bases). The CDR3 totals 16 residues. The V gene's germline CDR1 is LGHNA and CDR2 YSLEER. V lost 1 base and J lost 1, with 13 bases in between.

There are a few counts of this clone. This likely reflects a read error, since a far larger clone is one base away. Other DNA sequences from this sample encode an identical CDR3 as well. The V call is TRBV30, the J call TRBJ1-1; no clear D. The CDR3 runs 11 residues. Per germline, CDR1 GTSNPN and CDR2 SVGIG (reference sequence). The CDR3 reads CAWIPLIEAFF. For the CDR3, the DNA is TGCGCCTGGATCCCCCTAATTGAAGCTTTCTTT.

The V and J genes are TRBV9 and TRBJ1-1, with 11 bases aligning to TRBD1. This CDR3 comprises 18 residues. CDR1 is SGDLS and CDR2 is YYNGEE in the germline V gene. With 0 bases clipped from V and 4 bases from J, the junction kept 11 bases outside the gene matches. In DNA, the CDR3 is TGTGCCAGCAGCGTAGCTACGAGACCCGGGACAGGGGGCACTGAAGCTTTCTTT. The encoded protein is CASSVATRPGTGGTEAFF.

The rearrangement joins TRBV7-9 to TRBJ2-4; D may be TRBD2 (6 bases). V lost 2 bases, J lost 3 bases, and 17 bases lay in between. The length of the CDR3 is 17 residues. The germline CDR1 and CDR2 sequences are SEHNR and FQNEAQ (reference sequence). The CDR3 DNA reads TGTGCCAGCAGCTTATATTGGGGGGACGGGAGCAAAAACATTCAGTACTTC. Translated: CASSLYWGDGSKNIQYF.

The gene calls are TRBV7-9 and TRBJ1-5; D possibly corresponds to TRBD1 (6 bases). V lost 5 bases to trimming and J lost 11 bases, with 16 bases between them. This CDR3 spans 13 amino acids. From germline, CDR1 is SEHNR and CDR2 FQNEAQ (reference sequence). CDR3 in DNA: TGTGCCAGCAGCCAGGGGAGCGGTCGGGCCCAGCATTTT. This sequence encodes CASSQGSGRAQHF. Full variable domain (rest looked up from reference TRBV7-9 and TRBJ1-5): DTGVSQNPRHKITKRGQNVTFRCDPISEHNRLYWYRQTLGQGPEFLTYFQNEAQLEKSRLLSDRFSAERPKGSFSTLEIQRTEQGDSAMYLCASSQGSGRAQHFGDGTRLSIL.

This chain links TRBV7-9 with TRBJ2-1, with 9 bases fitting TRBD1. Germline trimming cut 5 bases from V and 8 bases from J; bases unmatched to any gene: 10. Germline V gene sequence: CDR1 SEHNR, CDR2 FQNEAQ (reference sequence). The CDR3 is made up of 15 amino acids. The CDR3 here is CASSKVGQGNDEQFF. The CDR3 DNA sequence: TGTGCCAGCAGCAAGGTAGGACAGGGGAACGATGAGCAGTTCTTC.

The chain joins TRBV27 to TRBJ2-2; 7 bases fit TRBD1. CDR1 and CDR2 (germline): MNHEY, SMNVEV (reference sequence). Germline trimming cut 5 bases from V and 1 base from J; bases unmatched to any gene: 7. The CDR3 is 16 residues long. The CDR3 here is CASSHPTGRNTGELFF. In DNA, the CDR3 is TGTGCCAGCAGTCACCCGACAGGGCGGAACACCGGGGAGCTGTTTTTT.

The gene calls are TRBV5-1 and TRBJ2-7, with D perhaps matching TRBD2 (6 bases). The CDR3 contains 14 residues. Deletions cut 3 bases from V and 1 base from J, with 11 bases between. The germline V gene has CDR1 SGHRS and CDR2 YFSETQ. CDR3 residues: CASSSGSGSYEQYF. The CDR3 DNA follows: TGCGCCAGCAGCTCCGGGAGCGGGTCCTACGAGCAGTACTTC.

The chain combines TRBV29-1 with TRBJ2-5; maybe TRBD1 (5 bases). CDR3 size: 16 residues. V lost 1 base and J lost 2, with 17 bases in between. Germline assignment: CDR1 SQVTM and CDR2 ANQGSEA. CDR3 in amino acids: CSVEARPQAGQETQYF. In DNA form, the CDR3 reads TGCAGCGTTGAAGCAAGACCCCAAGCAGGGCAAGAGACCCAGTACTTC.

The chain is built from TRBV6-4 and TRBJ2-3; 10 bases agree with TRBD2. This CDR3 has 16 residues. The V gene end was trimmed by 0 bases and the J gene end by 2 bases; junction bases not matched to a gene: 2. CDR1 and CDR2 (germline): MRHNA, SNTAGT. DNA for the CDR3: TGTGCCAGCAGTGACTCTAGCGGGAGGTACACAGATACGCAGTATTTT. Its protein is CASSDSSGRYTDTQYF.

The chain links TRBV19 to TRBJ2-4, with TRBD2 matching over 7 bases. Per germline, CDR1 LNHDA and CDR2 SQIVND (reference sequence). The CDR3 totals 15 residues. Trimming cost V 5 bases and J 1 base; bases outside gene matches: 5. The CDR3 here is CASSFLGGAKNIQYF. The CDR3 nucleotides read TGTGCCAGTAGTTTCCTCGGGGGGGCCAAAAACATTCAGTACTTC. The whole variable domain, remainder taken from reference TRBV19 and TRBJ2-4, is DGGITQSPKYLFRKEGQNVTLSCEQNLNHDAMYWYRQDPGQGLRLIYYSQIVNDFQKGDIAEGYSVSREKKESFPLTVTSAQKNPTAFYLCASSFLGGAKNIQYFGAGTRLSVL.

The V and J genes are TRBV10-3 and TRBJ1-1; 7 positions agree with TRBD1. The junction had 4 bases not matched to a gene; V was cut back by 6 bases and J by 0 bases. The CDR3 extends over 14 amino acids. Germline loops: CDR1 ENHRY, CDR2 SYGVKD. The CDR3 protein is CAIRGGQLNTEAFF. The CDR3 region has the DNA TGTGCCATCAGGGGGGGACAGTTGAACACTGAAGCTTTCTTT.

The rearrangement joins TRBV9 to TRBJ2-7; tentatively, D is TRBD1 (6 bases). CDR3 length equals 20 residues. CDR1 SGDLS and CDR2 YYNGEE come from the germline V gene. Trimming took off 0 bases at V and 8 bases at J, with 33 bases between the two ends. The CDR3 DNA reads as TGTGCCAGCAGCGTAGTTGATCCACAGCATGAGGGGGTAGTGCTTATTAAGCAGTACTTC. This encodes CASSVVDPQHEGVVLIKQYF.

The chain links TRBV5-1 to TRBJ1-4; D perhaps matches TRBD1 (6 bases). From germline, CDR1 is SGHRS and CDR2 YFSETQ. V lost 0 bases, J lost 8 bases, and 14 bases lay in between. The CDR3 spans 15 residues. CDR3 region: CASSLVAGVGEKLFF. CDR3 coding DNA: TGCGCCAGCAGCTTGGTCGCAGGGGTGGGGGAAAAACTGTTTTTT. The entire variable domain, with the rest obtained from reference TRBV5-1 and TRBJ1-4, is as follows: KAGVTQTPRYLIKTRGQQVTLSCSPISGHRSVSWYQQTPGQGLQFLFEYFSETQRNKGNFPGRFSGRQFSNSRSEMNVSTLELGDSALYLCASSLVAGVGEKLFFGSGTQLSVL.

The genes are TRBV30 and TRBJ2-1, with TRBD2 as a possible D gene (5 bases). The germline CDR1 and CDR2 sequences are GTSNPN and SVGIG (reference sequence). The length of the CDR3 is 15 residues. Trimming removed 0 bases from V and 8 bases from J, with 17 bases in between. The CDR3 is CAWSVPGTREDEQFF. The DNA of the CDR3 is TGTGCCTGGAGTGTACCGGGAACTAGAGAGGATGAGCAGTTCTTC.

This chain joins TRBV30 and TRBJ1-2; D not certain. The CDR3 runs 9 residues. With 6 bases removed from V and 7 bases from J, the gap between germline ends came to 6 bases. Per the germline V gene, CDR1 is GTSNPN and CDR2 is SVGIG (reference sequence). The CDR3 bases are TGTGCCTGCGAGGTTGGCTACACCTTC. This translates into CACEVGYTF.

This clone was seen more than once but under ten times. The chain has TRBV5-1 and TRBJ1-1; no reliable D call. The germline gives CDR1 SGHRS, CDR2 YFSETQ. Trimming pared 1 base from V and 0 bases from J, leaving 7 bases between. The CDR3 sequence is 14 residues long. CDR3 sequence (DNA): TGCGCCAGCAGCTTGAGTGCGGTGAACACTGAAGCTTTCTTT. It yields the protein CASSLSAVNTEAFF.

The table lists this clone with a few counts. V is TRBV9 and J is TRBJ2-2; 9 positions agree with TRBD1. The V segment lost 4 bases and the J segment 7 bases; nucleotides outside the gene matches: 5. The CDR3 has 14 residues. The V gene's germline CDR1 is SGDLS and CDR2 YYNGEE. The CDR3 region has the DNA TGTGCCAGCAGCCCCTCGACAGGGGGCGGGGAGCTGTTTTTT. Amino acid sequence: CASSPSTGGGELFF.

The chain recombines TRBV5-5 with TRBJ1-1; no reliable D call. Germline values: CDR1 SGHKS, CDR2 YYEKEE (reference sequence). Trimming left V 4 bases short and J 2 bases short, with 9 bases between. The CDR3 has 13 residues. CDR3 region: CASSRYSNTEAFF. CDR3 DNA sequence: TGTGCCAGCAGCCGTTACAGTAACACTGAAGCTTTCTTT.